Presented here are 2 T cell receptor beta chains from one specimen sequenced in a study of blood T cell repertoires in COVID-19. The method was immunoSEQ multiplex PCR; TCRdb's version includes in-frame clones alone and lacks a portion of them. This sample carries over 120,000 clones, approximately 83% of them seen once, and the ten largest clones take under 4.5%. Sequenced material: peripheral blood. These receptors came from a woman between 55 and 75 years old with acute or convalescent COVID-19.

V is TRBV7-2 and J is TRBJ1-6; no firm D call. This CDR3 contains 15 residues. Germline V gene data show CDR1 as SGHTA and CDR2 as FQGNSA. Trimming stripped 0 bases from V and 9 bases from J, with 12 bases between. CDR3 sequence: CASSLAHTRGSPLHF. The CDR3, as DNA: TGTGCCAGCAGCTTAGCCCATACCCGGGGTTCACCCCTCCACTTT.

V gene TRBV5-1 combines with J gene TRBJ1-2; 7 bases line up with TRBD1. The germline V gene encodes CDR1 SGHRS and CDR2 YFSETQ. The CDR3 is 16 amino acids. Trimming removed 4 bases from V and 1 base from J; junction bases left unmatched: 10. This CDR3 reads CASSKSGTVSNYGYTF. The CDR3 DNA follows: TGCGCCAGCAGCAAATCCGGGACAGTGAGTAACTATGGCTACACCTTC.